The following is a TCR beta chain sequence with its context. Its antigen is undetermined. V was cut by 1 base and J by 2 bases, with 12 bases left in between. From germline, CDR1 is SGHRS and CDR2 YFSETQ. The CDR3 length is 15 residues. The entry originates in a study of shared clonotypes between healthy human individuals. Turning to the study itself: Ranging from 18 to 49 in age, donors were two women and a few men.

Sequencing used immunoSEQ multiplex PCR; TCRdb keeps in-frame clones, though not all of them. The sample yields some 2 million clones, approximately 95% seen once. Points from the study as a whole: Shared across a handful of donors were roughly 4.7% of the naive CD4 clonotypes. Naive subsets usually exceeded memory subsets in estimated richness. Relative to their counterparts shared across all four donors, non-shared clonotypes exhibited diminished generation probabilities.

Naive CD8 cells were CD45RO-negative, positively selected for CCR7, excluding terminally differentiated effector memory CD45RA+ cells. The chain couples TRBV5-1 to TRBJ2-5, with D possibly TRBD2 on 5 matching bases. Sequenced sample: naive CD8+ T cells sorted from blood. The origin of this receptor is a man between 18 and 29 years old in good health. The CDR3, as DNA: TGCGCCAGCAGCTTGAAGGGTCGGGAACAAGAGACCCAGTACTTC. This encodes CASSLKGREQETQYF.